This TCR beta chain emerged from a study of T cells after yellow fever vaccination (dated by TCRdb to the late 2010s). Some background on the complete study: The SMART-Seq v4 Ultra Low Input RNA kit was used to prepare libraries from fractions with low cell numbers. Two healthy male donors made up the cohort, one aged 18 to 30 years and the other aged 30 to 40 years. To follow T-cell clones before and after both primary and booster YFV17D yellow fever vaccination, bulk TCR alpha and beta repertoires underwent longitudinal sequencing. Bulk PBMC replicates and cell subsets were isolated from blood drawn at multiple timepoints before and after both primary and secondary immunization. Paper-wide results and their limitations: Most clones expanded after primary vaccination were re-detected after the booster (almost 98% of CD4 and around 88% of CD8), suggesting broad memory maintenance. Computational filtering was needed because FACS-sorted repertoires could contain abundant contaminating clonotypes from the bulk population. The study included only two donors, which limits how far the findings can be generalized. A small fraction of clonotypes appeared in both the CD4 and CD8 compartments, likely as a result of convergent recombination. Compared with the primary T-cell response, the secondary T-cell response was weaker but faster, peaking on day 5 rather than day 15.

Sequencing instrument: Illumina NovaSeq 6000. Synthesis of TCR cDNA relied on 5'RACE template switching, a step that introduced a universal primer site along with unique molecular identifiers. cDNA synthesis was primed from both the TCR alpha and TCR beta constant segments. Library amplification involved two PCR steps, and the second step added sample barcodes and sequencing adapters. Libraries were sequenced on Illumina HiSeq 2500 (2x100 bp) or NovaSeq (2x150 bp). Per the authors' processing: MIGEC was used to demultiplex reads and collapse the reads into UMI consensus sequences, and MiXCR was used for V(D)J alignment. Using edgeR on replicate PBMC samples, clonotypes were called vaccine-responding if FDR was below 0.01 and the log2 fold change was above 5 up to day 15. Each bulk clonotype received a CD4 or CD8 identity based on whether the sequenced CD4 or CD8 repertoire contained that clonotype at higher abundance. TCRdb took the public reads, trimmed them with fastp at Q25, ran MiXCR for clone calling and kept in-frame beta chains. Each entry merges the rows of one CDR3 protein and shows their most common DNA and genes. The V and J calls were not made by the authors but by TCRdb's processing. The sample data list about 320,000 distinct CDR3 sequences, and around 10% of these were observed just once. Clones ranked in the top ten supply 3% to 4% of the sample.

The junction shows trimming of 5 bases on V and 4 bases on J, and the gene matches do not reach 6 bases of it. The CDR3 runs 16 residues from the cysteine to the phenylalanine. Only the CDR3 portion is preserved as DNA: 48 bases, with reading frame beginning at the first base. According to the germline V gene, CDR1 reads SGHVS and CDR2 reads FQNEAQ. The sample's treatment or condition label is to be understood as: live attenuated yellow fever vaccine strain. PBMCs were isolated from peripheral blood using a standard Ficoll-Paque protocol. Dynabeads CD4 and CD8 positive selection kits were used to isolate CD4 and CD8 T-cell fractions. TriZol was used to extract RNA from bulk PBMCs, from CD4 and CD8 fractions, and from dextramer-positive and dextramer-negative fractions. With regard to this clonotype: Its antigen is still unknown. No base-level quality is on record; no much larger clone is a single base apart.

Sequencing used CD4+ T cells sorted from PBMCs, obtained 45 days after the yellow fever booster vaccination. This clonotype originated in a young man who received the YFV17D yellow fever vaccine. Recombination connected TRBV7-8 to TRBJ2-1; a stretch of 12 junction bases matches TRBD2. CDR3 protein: CASSARLAGVYNEQFF. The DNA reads TGTGCCAGCAGCGCCCGACTAGCGGGGGTTTACAATGAGCAGTTCTTC.